The entry that follows covers one T cell receptor (beta chain) sequence. The antigen is unknown. The iRepertoire nested amplicon-rescue multiplex PCR amplified TCR alpha and beta CDR3s from RNA. From the multiplex PCR reads, TCRdb called clonotypes with MiXCR, one entry per CDR3 protein. The sample yields 300,000 to 450,000 distinct CDR3 sequences, 41% seen once. The sample belongs to a study of glioma-infiltrating T cells. Study overall: Glioblastomas were WHO grade IV, sampled at first diagnosis; low-grade were grade II. Presurgical dexamethasone in glioma patients lasted six or fewer days.

Study-level results: Shared blood CDR3 signature motifs marked patients with low tissue-blood divergence.

The TCR comes from a human donor with low-grade glioma or glioblastoma, undergoing nonglioma brain surgery, or in good health (not recorded which). Sequencing was carried out using glioma tissue, nonneoplastic brain tissue, or PBMCs (not recorded which).

The chain's CDR3 is CASSTWTASTDTQYF. The CDR3 DNA reads TGTGCCAGCAGCACTTGGACGGCTAGCACAGATACGCAGTATTTT. This chain uses TRBV3-1 with TRBJ2-3; the D is unclear. CDR3 length equals 15 residues. V shed 5 bases and J shed 0 bases, with 12 bases lying between them. Germline-derived CDR1 and CDR2 are LGHDT and YNNKEL (reference sequence).